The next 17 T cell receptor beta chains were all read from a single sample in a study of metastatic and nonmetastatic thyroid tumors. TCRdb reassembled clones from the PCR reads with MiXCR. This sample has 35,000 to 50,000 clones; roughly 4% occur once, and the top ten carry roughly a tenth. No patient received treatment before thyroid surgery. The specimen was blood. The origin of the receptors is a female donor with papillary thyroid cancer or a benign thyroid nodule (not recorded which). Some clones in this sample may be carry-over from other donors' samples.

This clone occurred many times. Here the CDR3 DNA reads TGTGCCAGCAGTTTAGCGAAATTAGCCACCACAGATACGCAGTATTTT. It translates to CASSLAKLATTDTQYF. The rearrangement links TRBV12-3 or TRBV12-4 to TRBJ2-3, with unresolved D. V gave up 0 bases and J gave up 2 bases, with 12 bases separating them. The CDR3 has 16 amino acids.

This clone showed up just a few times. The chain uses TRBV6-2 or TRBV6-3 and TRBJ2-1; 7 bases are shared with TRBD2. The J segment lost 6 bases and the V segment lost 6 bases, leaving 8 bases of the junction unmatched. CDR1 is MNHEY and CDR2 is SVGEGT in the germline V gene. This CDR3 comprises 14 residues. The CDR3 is CASSNIASGNEQFF. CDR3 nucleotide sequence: TGTGCCAGCAGCAATATTGCTAGCGGCAATGAGCAGTTCTTC.

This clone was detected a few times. The CDR3 protein is CASKGLAGVEADTGDLFF. CDR3 nucleotide sequence: TGTGCCAGCAAGGGACTAGCGGGAGTTGAAGCTGACACCGGGGATTTGTTTTTT. The chain recombines TRBV27 with TRBJ2-2, with 14 bases matching TRBD2. The CDR3 sequence is 18 residues long. Germline lookup yields CDR1 MNHEY and CDR2 SMNVEV (reference sequence). The J segment lost 15 bases and the V segment lost 7 bases, leaving 22 bases of the junction unmatched.

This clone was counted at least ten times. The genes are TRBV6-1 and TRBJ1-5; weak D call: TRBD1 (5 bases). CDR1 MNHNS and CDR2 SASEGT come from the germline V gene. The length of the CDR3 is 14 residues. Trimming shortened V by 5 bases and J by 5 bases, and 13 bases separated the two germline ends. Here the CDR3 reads CASSIREMDQPQHF. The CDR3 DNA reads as TGTGCCAGCAGTATCAGGGAGATGGATCAGCCCCAGCATTTT.

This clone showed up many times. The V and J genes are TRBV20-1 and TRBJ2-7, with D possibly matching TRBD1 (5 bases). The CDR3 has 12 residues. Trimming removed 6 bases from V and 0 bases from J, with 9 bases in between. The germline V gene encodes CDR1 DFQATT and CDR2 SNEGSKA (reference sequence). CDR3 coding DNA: TGCAGTGCGGGGCTTACCTCCTACGAGCAGTACTTC. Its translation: CSAGLTSYEQYF.

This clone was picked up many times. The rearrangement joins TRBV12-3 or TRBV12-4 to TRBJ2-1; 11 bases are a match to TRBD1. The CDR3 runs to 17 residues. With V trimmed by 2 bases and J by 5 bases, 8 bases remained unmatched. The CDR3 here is CASSLYGGQGGNNEQFF. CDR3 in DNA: TGTGCCAGCAGTTTATATGGGGGACAGGGGGGAAACAATGAGCAGTTCTTC.

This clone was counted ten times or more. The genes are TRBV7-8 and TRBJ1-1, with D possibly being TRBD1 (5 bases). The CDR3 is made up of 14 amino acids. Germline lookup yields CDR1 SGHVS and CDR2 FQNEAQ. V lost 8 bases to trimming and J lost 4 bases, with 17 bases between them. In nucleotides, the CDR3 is TGTGCCAGCCGAAAAATGGGGCGCCCCACTGAAGCTTTCTTT. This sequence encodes CASRKMGRPTEAFF. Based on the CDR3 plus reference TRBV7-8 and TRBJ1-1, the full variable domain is GAGVSQSPRYKVAKRGQDVALRCDPISGHVSLFWYQQALGQGPEFLTYFQNEAQLDKSGLPSDRFFAERPEGSVSTLKIQRTQQEDSAVYLCASRKMGRPTEAFFGQGTRLTVV.

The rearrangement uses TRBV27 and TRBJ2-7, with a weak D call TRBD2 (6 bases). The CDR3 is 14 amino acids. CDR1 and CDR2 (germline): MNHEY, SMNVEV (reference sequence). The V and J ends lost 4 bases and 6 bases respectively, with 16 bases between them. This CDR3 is CASSWCLAWGEQYF. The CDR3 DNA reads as TGTGCCAGCAGTTGGTGCCTAGCGTGGGGCGAGCAGTACTTC.

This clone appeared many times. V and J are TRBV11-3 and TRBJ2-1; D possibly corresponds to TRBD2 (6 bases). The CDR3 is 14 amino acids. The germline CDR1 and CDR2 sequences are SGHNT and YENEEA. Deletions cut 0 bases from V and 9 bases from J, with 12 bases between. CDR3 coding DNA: TGTGCCAGCAGCTTAGAGGCTAGCGAGGGTGAGCAGTTCTTC. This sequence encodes CASSLEASEGEQFF.

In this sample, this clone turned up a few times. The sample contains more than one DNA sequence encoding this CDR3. In nucleotides, the CDR3 is TGTGCCAGCAGTTTTAGAGGTTCCTACGAGCAGTACTTC. Residues: CASSFRGSYEQYF. The V gene is TRBV28, the J gene TRBJ2-7; D is ambiguous. The germline V gene encodes CDR1 MDHEN and CDR2 SYDVKM. Trimming pared 3 bases from V and 1 base from J, leaving 7 bases between. This CDR3 spans 13 amino acids.

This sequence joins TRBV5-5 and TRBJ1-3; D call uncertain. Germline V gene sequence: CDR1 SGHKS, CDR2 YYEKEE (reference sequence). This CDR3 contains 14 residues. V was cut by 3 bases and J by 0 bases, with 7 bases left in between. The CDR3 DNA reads TGTGCCAGCAGCTGGCAGGACTCTGGAAACACCATATATTTT. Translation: CASSWQDSGNTIYF.

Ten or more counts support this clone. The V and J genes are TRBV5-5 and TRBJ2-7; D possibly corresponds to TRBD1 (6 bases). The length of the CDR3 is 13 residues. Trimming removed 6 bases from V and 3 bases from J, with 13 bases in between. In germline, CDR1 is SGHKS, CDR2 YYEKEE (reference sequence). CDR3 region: CASTPGQNYEQYF. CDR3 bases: TGTGCCAGCACCCCTGGACAGAACTACGAGCAGTACTTC.

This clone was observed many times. CDR3 amino acids: CASSLGVGETQYF. The CDR3 bases are TGCGCCAGCAGCTTGGGGGTGGGAGAGACCCAGTACTTC. The rearrangement uses TRBV5-1 and TRBJ2-5; no firm D call. In germline, CDR1 is SGHRS, CDR2 YFSETQ. CDR3 size: 13 residues. V was clipped by 0 bases and J by 4 bases, with 7 bases between them.

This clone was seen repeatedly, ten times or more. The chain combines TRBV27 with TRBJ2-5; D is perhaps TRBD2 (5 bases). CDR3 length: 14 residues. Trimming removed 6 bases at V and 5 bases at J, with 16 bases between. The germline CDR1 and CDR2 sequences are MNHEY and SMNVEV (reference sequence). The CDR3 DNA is TGTGCCAGCAGCCCAGCCCCTCGAGGGGAGACCCAGTACTTC. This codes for CASSPAPRGETQYF.

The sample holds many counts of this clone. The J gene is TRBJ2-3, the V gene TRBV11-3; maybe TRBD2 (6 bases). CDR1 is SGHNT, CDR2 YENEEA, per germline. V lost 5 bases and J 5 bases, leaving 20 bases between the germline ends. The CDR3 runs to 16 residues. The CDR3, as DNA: TGTGCCAGCAGCACGAGGAGTAGCGGAGGGAGAGATACGCAGTATTTT. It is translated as CASSTRSSGGRDTQYF. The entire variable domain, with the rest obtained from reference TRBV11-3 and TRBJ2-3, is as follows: EAGVVQSPRYKIIEKKQPVAFWCNPISGHNTLYWYLQNLGQGPELLIRYENEEAVDDSQLPKDRFSAERLKGVDSTLKIQPAELGDSAVYLCASSTRSSGGRDTQYFGPGTRLTVL.

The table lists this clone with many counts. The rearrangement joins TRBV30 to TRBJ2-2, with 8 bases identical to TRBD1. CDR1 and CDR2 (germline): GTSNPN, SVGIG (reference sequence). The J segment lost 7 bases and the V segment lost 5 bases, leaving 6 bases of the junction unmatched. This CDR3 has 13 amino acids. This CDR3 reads CAWGRGPGGELFF. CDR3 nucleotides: TGTGCCTGGGGCAGGGGGCCTGGCGGGGAGCTGTTTTTT.

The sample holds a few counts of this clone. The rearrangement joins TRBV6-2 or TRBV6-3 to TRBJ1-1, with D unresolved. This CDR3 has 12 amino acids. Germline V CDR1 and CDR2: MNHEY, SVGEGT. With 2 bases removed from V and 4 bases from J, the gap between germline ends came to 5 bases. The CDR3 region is CASSYIVTEAFF. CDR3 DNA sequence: TGTGCCAGCAGTTACATTGTCACTGAAGCTTTCTTT.